This T cell receptor beta chain was obtained from a study of cytomegalovirus exposure and HLA in healthy donors. PCR was performed using 60 Vbeta and 13 Jbeta primers. Clones were sequenced by immunoSEQ multiplex PCR, and TCRdb holds only the in-frame ones, with some missing. The sample holds 180,000 or so clones, over 75% seen once. Whole-study findings and limits: Common viral pathogens seemed to be connected with several of the most significant clusters, according to a later analysis.

As concerns this clone: The antigen is undetermined.

V lost 4 bases to trimming and J lost 3 bases, with 11 bases between them. Germline V gene lookup returns CDR1 SGHRS and CDR2 YFSETQ. The CDR3 runs to 13 residues. The source material was PBMCs. This clonotype originated in a man aged 18 to 29 in good health and CMV-seropositive. V is TRBV5-1 and J is TRBJ2-7; D may be TRBD1 (6 bases). CDR3 region: CASSNGTYYEQYF. CDR3 nucleotides: TGCGCCAGCAGCAACGGGACATACTACGAGCAGTACTTC.